These 13 T cell receptor beta chains share one sample of origin, sequenced in a study of T cell responses to AZD1222 COVID-19 vaccine. Some clones are missing from TCRdb's copy, which holds only in-frame ones; the method was immunoSEQ multiplex PCR. The sample has 100,000 to 120,000 clones; about 94% are singletons. Source: peripheral blood, taken 28 days after the second AZD1222 dose. Receptor source: an adult who received the AZD1222 COVID-19 vaccine.

The rearrangement joins TRBV12-3 or TRBV12-4 to TRBJ1-5; D is unclear. CDR3 length equals 11 residues. The V end lost 3 bases, the J end lost 10 bases, and 7 bases lay between the germline ends. Here the CDR3 reads CASSLAGPQHF. As DNA, the CDR3 is TGTGCCAGCAGTTTGGCTGGACCCCAGCATTTT.

The gene calls are TRBV18 and TRBJ1-5; 7 bases are shared with TRBD1. The CDR3 is 16 residues long. The V gene's germline CDR1 is KGHSH and CDR2 LQKENI. Trimming at V came to 3 bases and at J to 0 bases, leaving 5 bases not matched to a gene. CDR3 amino acids: CASSPDRSNSNQPQHF. Here the CDR3 DNA reads TGTGCCAGCTCACCGGACAGGTCCAATAGCAATCAGCCCCAGCATTTT.

The chain employs TRBV6-5 and TRBJ2-7; D gene unclear. Germline assignment: CDR1 MNHEY and CDR2 SVGAGI. Trimming shortened V by 7 bases and J by 12 bases, and 16 bases separated the two germline ends. The CDR3 has 11 amino acids. In nucleotides, the CDR3 is TGTGCCAGCACCGTAAATCTATCGACGTACTTC. This gives the protein CASTVNLSTYF.

The gene calls are TRBV18 and TRBJ1-5; D is possibly TRBD1 (5 bases). V lost 3 bases and J 2 bases, leaving 8 bases between the germline ends. Germline values: CDR1 KGHSH, CDR2 LQKENI. The CDR3 is 14 residues long. CDR3 protein: CASSPGDGNQPQHF. The CDR3 nucleotides read TGTGCCAGCTCACCGGGGGATGGCAATCAGCCCCAGCATTTT.

The chain is built from TRBV10-1 and TRBJ1-2; TRBD1 is a possible D gene (5 bases). This CDR3 has 13 residues. Trimming pared 3 bases from V and 6 bases from J, leaving 11 bases between. Germline CDR1 and CDR2: WNHNN and SYGVQD (reference sequence). The CDR3, as DNA: TGCGCCAGCAGTGATCGGGGGGTGAATGGCTACACCTTC. Translating it yields CASSDRGVNGYTF.

The V and J genes are TRBV10-3 and TRBJ2-2, with 7 bases matching TRBD1. The CDR3 has 15 amino acids. Germline CDR1 and CDR2: ENHRY and SYGVKD. J gave up 0 bases and V 5 bases, and 3 bases lay outside the gene matches. The CDR3 DNA reads TGTGCCATCAGTCCGGGACAGTCGAACACCGGGGAGCTGTTTTTT. Translating it yields CAISPGQSNTGELFF.

Concerning this clone: Germline and junction disagree at one end, which may indicate a read error. The chain links TRBV7-9 to TRBJ2-4; D tentatively reads TRBD1 or TRBD2 (6 bases each). The germline V gene encodes CDR1 SEHNR and CDR2 FQNEAQ (reference sequence). The CDR3 loop spans 15 amino acids. DNA for the CDR3: TGTGCCAGCAGTTTAGGGGGGTTTGATGGAAACATTCAGTACTTC. This sequence encodes CASSLGGFDGNIQYF. The variable domain in full, completed from reference TRBV7-9 and TRBJ2-4, reads DTGVSQNPRHKITKRGQNVTFRCDPISEHNRLYWYRQTLGQGPEFLTYFQNEAQLEKSRLLSDRFSAERPKGSFSTLEIQRTEQGDSAMYLCASSLGGFDGNIQYFGAGTRLSVL.

This chain joins TRBV20-1 and TRBJ2-7; D possibly corresponds to TRBD1 (6 bases). CDR1 is DFQATT, CDR2 SNEGSKA, per germline (reference sequence). This CDR3 comprises 11 residues. V lost 5 bases and J 8 bases, leaving 13 bases between the germline ends. The CDR3 region is CSARDIRKQYF. The CDR3 DNA is TGCAGTGCTCGGGACATTCGGAAGCAGTACTTC.

The J gene is TRBJ2-7, the V gene TRBV6-1; D gene ambiguous. The germline CDR1 and CDR2 sequences are MNHNS and SASEGT. V lost 2 bases to trimming and J lost 3 bases, with 23 bases between them. This CDR3 has 18 residues. CDR3 nucleotides: TGTGCCAGCAGTGAATTCACCCCCCGCCGGCTGCTCTACTACGAGCAGTACTTC. Its protein product is CASSEFTPRRLLYYEQYF.

This clone showed up just once. The gene calls are TRBV5-4 and TRBJ1-5; D not resolved. This CDR3 contains 13 residues. V was pared by 3 bases and J by 1 base, with 5 bases between. CDR1 SGHNT and CDR2 YYREEE come from the germline V gene (reference sequence). The CDR3 spells CASSYDSNQPQHF. The DNA of the CDR3 is TGTGCCAGCAGCTACGACAGCAATCAGCCCCAGCATTTT.

The chain is built from TRBV6-5 and TRBJ1-5, with D unclear. The CDR3 length is 12 residues. The V end lost 7 bases, the J end lost 10 bases, and 14 bases lay between the germline ends. Per germline, CDR1 MNHEY and CDR2 SVGAGI. CDR3 protein: CASTLDRPPQHF. DNA of the CDR3: TGTGCCAGCACCCTAGACCGGCCTCCCCAGCATTTT.

The gene calls are TRBV9 and TRBJ2-2, with D maybe TRBD1 (6 bases). The CDR3 length is 18 residues. V was cut by 3 bases and J by 4 bases, with 22 bases left in between. CDR1 SGDLS and CDR2 YYNGEE come from the germline V gene. The CDR3: CASSARTDAFLITGELFF. The CDR3 bases are TGTGCCAGCAGCGCGAGGACAGATGCCTTCTTGATCACCGGGGAGCTGTTTTTT.

The DNA of the CDR3 is TGTGCCAGCAGTGAAGGCTTGTCTAGCGGTATAGAGACCCAGTACTTC. As protein: CASSEGLSSGIETQYF. The chain carries TRBV2 and TRBJ2-5; 7 positions match TRBD2. The CDR3 runs 16 residues. In germline, CDR1 is SNHLY, CDR2 FYNNEI. Germline trimming cut 1 base from V and 4 bases from J; bases unmatched to any gene: 9.